The clone carrying this T cell receptor (beta chain) was counted at least ten times. The target antigen is unknown. The data stem from a study of T-cell memory formation after mild COVID-19. Overall study findings and caveats: Contracting CD8+ clones were enriched in EMRA, CD4+ mainly in CM and EM. Clones that got smaller from day 15 to 85 had even CD4/CD8, while clones growing later tipped toward CD4+. What remained unconfirmed was the SARS-CoV-2 specificity of second-wave clones peaking on day 37. Pre-infection memory harbored some responding clones, suggesting cross-reactive memory joined.

TCRdb re-derived calls from the 5' RACE reads in MiXCR, one entry per CDR3 protein. The data contain over 30,000 distinct CDR3 sequences, roughly an eighth of them singletons. V was shortened by 1 base and J by 0 bases, with 7 bases between the two germline ends. This CDR3 is 15 amino acids long. The germline CDR1 and CDR2 sequences are SGHVS and FNYEAQ. The receptor was isolated from a man between 18 and 35 years old who had mild COVID-19 (a few samples of this study predate the infection). Cell type and time point are not known. This sequence joins TRBV7-6 and TRBJ1-3; D remains ambiguous. The specimen was PBMCs or a T cell subset sorted from them (not recorded which). This CDR3 is CASSLGSRSGNTIYF. Written as DNA, the CDR3 is TGTGCCAGCAGCTTAGGATCCCGCTCTGGAAACACCATATATTTT. The full variable domain, completed using reference TRBV7-6 and TRBJ1-3, is GAGVSQSPRYKVTKRGQDVALRCDPISGHVSLYWYRQALGQGPEFLTYFNYEAQQDKSGLPNDRFSAERPEGSISTLTIQRTEQRDSAMYRCASSLGSRSGNTIYFGEGSWLTVV.